A single sample gave rise to the 15 T cell receptor beta chains below, sequenced in a study of sequential checkpoint blockade in melanoma. The sample's treatment: randomized to nivolumab then ipilimumab (arm A) or the reverse (arm B). Using immunoSEQ multiplex PCR, the repertoire was profiled, and TCRdb retains in-frame clones only, with some absent. The repertoire has 12,000 or so clones, 65% to 85% of them found once; the top ten carry about 7.5%. Source: CD8+ T cells sorted from blood (inferred from file names), taken from a patient given nivolumab and ipilimumab in sequence. The receptors shown here come from a human donor with melanoma.

The chain uses TRBV25-1 and TRBJ1-1, with a possible D match to TRBD1 (6 bases). Trimming removed 3 bases from V and 6 bases from J, with 14 bases in between. This CDR3 spans 14 amino acids. The germline CDR1 and CDR2 sequences are MGHDK and SYGVNS. The CDR3 here is CASSDSGEEAEAFF. CDR3 DNA sequence: TGTGCCAGCAGTGATTCAGGGGAAGAGGCTGAAGCTTTCTTT.

This clone was detected only once. The chain carries TRBV5-1 and TRBJ2-3, with TRBD2 identical over 10 bases. The germline V gene has CDR1 SGHRS and CDR2 YFSETQ. CDR3 length: 17 residues. The ends lost 0 bases at V and 2 bases at J; junction bases unmatched: 6. CDR3: CASSLVYGLADTDTQYF. CDR3 coding DNA: TGCGCCAGCAGCTTGGTCTACGGACTAGCGGACACAGATACGCAGTATTTT.

The chain recombines TRBV13 with TRBJ2-7, with 10 bases that match TRBD2. Germline CDR1 reads PRHDT; CDR2 reads FYEKMQ (reference sequence). Germline trimming cut 5 bases from V and 0 bases from J; bases unmatched to any gene: 4. This CDR3 spans 15 amino acids. The CDR3 DNA reads TGTGCCAGCAGCGCAGGACTAGCGGACTCCTACGAGCAGTACTTC. Residues: CASSAGLADSYEQYF.

This chain links TRBV27 with TRBJ1-2, with TRBD1 identical over 9 bases. Germline values: CDR1 MNHEY, CDR2 SMNVEV (reference sequence). The V gene end was trimmed by 6 bases and the J gene end by 0 bases; junction bases not matched to a gene: 2. This CDR3 has 14 amino acids. The CDR3: CASSRDRANYGYTF. CDR3 DNA: TGTGCCAGCAGCCGGGACAGGGCTAACTATGGCTACACCTTC.

The chain uses TRBV6-5 and TRBJ1-1, with 7 bases matching TRBD1. The V gene end was trimmed by 6 bases and the J gene end by 8 bases; junction bases not matched to a gene: 3. The CDR3 is 11 amino acids. CDR1 and CDR2 (germline): MNHEY, SVGAGI. The CDR3 loop is CASRSDREAFF. Here the CDR3 DNA reads TGTGCCAGCAGATCGGACAGGGAAGCTTTCTTT.

The chain has TRBV5-4 and TRBJ2-7; possible D gene TRBD2, 5 bases. V lost 6 bases, J lost 6 bases, and 10 bases lay in between. This CDR3 has 11 amino acids. Germline V gene data show CDR1 as SGHNT and CDR2 as YYREEE (reference sequence). The CDR3, as DNA: TGTGCCAGCACCCTAGGGAGCGAGCAGTACTTC. Encoded protein: CASTLGSEQYF.

V usage is TRBV29-1 and J usage is TRBJ2-5; D possibly corresponds to TRBD1 (6 bases). Near its end, the DNA agrees better with TRBJ2-7, so the J call may be wrong. Germline V gene lookup returns CDR1 SQVTM and CDR2 ANQGSEA. The CDR3 runs to 13 residues. CDR3 loop: CSVEGAAGYEQYF. CDR3 in DNA: TGCAGCGTTGAGGGGGCAGCCGGTTACGAGCAGTACTTC.

To note about this clone: Other DNA variants within this sample encode the same CDR3. The chain is built from TRBV29-1 and TRBJ2-2; 10 nucleotides line up with TRBD2. Trimming cost V 1 base and J 7 bases; bases outside gene matches: 3. The germline V gene has CDR1 SQVTM and CDR2 ANQGSEA. There are 14 residues in the CDR3. This CDR3 reads CSVEGSSGSGELFF. CDR3 in DNA: TGCAGCGTTGAAGGTTCTAGCGGGAGCGGGGAGCTGTTTTTT.

The chain recombines TRBV7-9 with TRBJ2-4; 10 positions match TRBD1. Germline V CDR1 and CDR2: SEHNR, FQNEAQ (reference sequence). The J segment lost 5 bases and the V segment lost 3 bases, leaving 4 bases of the junction unmatched. The CDR3 sequence is 15 residues long. The CDR3 region is CASSFGQGGENIQYF. CDR3 sequence (DNA): TGTGCCAGCAGCTTCGGACAGGGGGGGGAAAACATTCAGTACTTC.

CDR3: CASTIGETQYF. CDR3 nucleotides: TGTGCCAGCACCATCGGGGAGACCCAGTACTTC. This chain links TRBV5-6 with TRBJ2-5; D unresolved. Trimming cost V 6 bases and J 5 bases, with 8 bases left between them. The CDR3 totals 11 residues. The V gene's germline CDR1 is SGHDT and CDR2 YYEEEE. The variable domain in full, with the rest retrieved from reference TRBV5-6 and TRBJ2-5, is DAGVTQSPTHLIKTRGQQVTLRCSPKSGHDTVSWYQQALGQGPQFIFQYYEEEERQRGNFPDRFSGHQFPNYSSELNVNALLLGDSALYLCASTIGETQYFGPGTRLLVL.

In its sample, this clone was seen once. The chain is built from TRBV14 and TRBJ2-1; D is uncertain. Trimming took 4 bases from V and 0 from J, leaving 13 bases between them. The CDR3 spans 16 residues. Germline CDR1 is SGHDN and CDR2 is FVKESK. CDR3 loop: CASSPDFSSSYNEQFF. CDR3 sequence (DNA): TGTGCCAGCAGCCCCGACTTCTCCAGCTCCTACAATGAGCAGTTCTTC.

The chain combines TRBV4-2 with TRBJ2-5; no definite D call. Germline V CDR1 and CDR2: LGHNA, YNFKEQ. The CDR3 runs 15 residues. V was shortened by 0 bases and J by 0 bases, with 8 bases between the two germline ends. CDR3 sequence reads: CASSQELMYQETQYF. DNA for the CDR3: TGTGCCAGCAGCCAAGAACTTATGTACCAAGAGACCCAGTACTTC.

This chain joins TRBV9 and TRBJ1-2, with 12 bases that match TRBD1. The V gene's germline CDR1 is SGDLS and CDR2 YYNGEE. The CDR3 runs to 13 residues. Germline trimming cut 4 bases from V and 8 bases from J; bases unmatched to any gene: 3. In DNA, the CDR3 is TGTGCCAGCAGCTCCGGGACAGGGGGCGGCTACACCTTC. Encoded protein: CASSSGTGGGYTF.

The J gene is TRBJ2-2, the V gene TRBV4-2, with no clear D. The CDR3 runs 13 residues. Looked up from germline, CDR1 is LGHNA and CDR2 is YNFKEQ. V lost 0 bases to trimming and J lost 4 bases, with 3 bases between them. The CDR3 DNA reads as TGTGCCAGCAGCCAAGACAGCACCGGGGAGCTGTTTTTT. Its protein product is CASSQDSTGELFF.

The V and J genes are TRBV27 and TRBJ2-1, with 9 bases aligning to TRBD1. The CDR3 runs to 15 residues. J was trimmed by 6 bases and V by 4 bases; bases with no gene match: 7. The germline CDR1 and CDR2 sequences are MNHEY and SMNVEV (reference sequence). CDR3 sequence: CASSYYRGPGNEQFF. The CDR3 bases are TGTGCCAGCAGTTACTACAGGGGGCCGGGCAATGAGCAGTTCTTC.